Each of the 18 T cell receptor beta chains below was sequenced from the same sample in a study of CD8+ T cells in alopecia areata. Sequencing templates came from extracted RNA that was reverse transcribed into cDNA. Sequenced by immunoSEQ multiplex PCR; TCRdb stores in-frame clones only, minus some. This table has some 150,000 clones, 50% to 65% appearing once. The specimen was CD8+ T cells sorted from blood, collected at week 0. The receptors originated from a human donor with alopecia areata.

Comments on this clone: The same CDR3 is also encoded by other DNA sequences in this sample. The CDR3 DNA reads as TGTGCCTGCAACAGGGGAAATCAGCCCCAGCATTTT. This sequence encodes CACNRGNQPQHF. The genes are TRBV30 and TRBJ1-5, with 7 bases aligning to TRBD1. Germline V gene sequence: CDR1 GTSNPN, CDR2 SVGIG (reference sequence). V was clipped by 6 bases and J by 4 bases; unmatched bases: 3. The length of the CDR3 is 12 residues. Full variable domain (missing parts from reference TRBV30 and TRBJ1-5): SQTIHQWPATLVQPVGSPLSLECTVEGTSNPNLYWYRQAAGRGLQLLFYSVGIGQISSEVPQNLSASRPQDRQFILSSKKLLLSDSGFYLCACNRGNQPQHFGDGTRLSIL.

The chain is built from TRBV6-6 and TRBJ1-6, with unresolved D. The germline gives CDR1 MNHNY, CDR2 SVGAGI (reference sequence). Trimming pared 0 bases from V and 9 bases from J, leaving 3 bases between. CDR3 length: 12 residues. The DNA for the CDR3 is TGTGCCAGCAGTTACTCTGGTTCACCCCTCCACTTT. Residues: CASSYSGSPLHF.

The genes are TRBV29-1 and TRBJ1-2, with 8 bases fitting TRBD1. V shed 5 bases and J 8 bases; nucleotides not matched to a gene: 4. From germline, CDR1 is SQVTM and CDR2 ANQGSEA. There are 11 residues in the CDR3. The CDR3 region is CSVKTGGGYTF. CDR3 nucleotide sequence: TGCAGCGTTAAAACAGGGGGAGGCTACACCTTC. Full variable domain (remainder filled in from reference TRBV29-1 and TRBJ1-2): SAVISQKPSRDICQRGTSLTIQCQVDSQVTMMFWYRQQPGQSLTLIATANQGSEATYESGFVIDKFPISRPNLTFSTLTVSNMSPEDSSIYLCSVKTGGGYTFGSGTRLTVV.

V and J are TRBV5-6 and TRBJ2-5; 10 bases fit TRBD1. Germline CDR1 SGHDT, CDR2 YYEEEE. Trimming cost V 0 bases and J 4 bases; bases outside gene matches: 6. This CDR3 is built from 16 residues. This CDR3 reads CASSLEVTGGGETQYF. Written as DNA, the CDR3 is TGTGCCAGCAGCTTGGAAGTGACAGGGGGCGGAGAGACCCAGTACTTC. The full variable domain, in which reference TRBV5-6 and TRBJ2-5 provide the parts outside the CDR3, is DAGVTQSPTHLIKTRGQQVTLRCSPKSGHDTVSWYQQALGQGPQFIFQYYEEEERQRGNFPDRFSGHQFPNYSSELNVNALLLGDSALYLCASSLEVTGGGETQYFGPGTRLLVL.

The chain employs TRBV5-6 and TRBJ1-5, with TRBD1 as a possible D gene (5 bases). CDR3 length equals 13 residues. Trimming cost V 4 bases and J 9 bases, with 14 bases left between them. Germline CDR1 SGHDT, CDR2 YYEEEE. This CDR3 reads CASSPMGVGPQHF. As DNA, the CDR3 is TGTGCCAGCAGCCCTATGGGGGTTGGGCCCCAGCATTTT.

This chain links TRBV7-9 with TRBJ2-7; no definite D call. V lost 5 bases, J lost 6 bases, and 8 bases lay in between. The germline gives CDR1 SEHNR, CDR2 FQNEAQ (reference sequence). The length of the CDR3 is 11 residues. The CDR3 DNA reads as TGTGCCAGCAGCGCTTTGATCGAGCAGTACTTC. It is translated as CASSALIEQYF.

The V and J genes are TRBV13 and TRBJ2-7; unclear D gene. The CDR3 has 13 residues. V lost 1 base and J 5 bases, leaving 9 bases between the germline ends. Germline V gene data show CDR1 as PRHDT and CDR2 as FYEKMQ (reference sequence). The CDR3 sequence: CASSLESSDEQYF. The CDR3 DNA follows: TGTGCCAGCAGCTTAGAATCGAGTGACGAGCAGTACTTC.

CDR3 DNA sequence: TGCAGCGTTGTAGGTCAGGGCAAAGGCTACACCTTC. Protein: CSVVGQGKGYTF. V and J are TRBV29-1 and TRBJ1-2; possibly TRBD1 for D (5 bases). This CDR3 contains 12 residues. V shed 4 bases and J shed 8 bases, with 14 bases lying between them. The germline V gene encodes CDR1 SQVTM and CDR2 ANQGSEA.

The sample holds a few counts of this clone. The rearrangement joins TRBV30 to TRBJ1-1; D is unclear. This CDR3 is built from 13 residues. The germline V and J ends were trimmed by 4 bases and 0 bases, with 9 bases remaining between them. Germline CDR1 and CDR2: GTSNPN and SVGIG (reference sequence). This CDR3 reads CAWKVQVNTEAFF. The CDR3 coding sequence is TGTGCCTGGAAAGTGCAGGTGAACACTGAAGCTTTCTTT.

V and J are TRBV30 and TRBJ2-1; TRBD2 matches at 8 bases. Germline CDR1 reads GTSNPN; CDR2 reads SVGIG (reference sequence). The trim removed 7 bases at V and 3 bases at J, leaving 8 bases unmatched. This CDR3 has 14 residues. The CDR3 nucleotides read TGTGCCTATAAAACGGGGGGGCACTACAATGAGCAGTTCTTC. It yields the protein CAYKTGGHYNEQFF.

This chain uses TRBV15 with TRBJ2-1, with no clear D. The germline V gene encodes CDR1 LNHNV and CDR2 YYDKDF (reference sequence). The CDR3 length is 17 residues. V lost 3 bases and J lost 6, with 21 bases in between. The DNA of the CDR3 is TGTGCCACCAGCAGTAGCTTCTCAGGCGATGCTCCCAATGAGCAGTTCTTC. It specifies CATSSSFSGDAPNEQFF.

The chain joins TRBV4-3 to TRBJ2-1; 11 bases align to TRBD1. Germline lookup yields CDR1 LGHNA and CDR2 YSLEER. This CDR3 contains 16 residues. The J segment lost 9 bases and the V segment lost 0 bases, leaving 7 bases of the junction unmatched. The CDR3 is CASSQDPPGTGGEQFF. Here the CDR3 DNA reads TGCGCCAGCAGCCAAGATCCTCCCGGGACAGGGGGTGAGCAGTTCTTC.

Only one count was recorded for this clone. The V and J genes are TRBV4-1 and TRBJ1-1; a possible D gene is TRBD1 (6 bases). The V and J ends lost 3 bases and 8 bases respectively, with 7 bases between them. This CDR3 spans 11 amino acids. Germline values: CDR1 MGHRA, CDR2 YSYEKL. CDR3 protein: CASSQGTEAFF. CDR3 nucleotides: TGCGCCAGCAGCCAGGGGACAGAAGCTTTCTTT.

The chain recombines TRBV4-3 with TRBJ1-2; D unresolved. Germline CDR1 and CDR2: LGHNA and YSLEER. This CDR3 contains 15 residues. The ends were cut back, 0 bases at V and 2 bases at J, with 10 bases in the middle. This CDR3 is CASSQEKEGNYGYTF. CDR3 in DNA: TGCGCCAGCAGCCAAGAGAAGGAGGGCAACTATGGCTACACCTTC.

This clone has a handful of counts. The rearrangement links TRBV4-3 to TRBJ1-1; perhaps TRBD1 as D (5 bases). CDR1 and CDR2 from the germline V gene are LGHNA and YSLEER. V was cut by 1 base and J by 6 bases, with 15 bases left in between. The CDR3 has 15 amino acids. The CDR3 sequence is CASSQVRGEGAEAFF. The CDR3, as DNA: TGCGCCAGCAGCCAAGTACGGGGAGAAGGGGCTGAAGCTTTCTTT.

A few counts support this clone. The CDR3 here is CASSPMGGNEAFF. As DNA, the CDR3 is TGTGCCAGCAGCCCAATGGGGGGCAATGAAGCTTTCTTT. The chain couples TRBV7-8 to TRBJ1-1; TRBD1 might be the D (6 bases). V was shortened by 5 bases and J by 7 bases, with 14 bases between the two germline ends. From germline, CDR1 is SGHVS and CDR2 FQNEAQ. CDR3 length equals 13 residues.

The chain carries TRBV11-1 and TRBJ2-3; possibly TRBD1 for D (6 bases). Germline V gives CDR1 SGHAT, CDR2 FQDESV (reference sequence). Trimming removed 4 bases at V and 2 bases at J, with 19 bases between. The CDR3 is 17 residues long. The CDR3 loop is CASSSDYRDKVTDTQYF. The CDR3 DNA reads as TGTGCCAGCAGCTCCGACTACCGGGACAAGGTCACAGATACGCAGTATTTT.

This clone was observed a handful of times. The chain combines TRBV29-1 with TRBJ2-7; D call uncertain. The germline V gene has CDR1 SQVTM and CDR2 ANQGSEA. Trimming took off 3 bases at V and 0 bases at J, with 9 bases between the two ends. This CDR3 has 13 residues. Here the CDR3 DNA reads TGCAGCGTTGATTCCCCTAACTCCTACGAGCAGTACTTC. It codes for CSVDSPNSYEQYF.